The rows below give T cell receptor beta chains drawn from one sample of a study of breast tumors, draining lymph nodes, adjacent tissues. A single record per CDR3 protein comes from TCRdb applying MiXCR to the multiplex PCR reads. The sample carries over 200,000 distinct CDR3 sequences, less than 35% recorded once. The sequencing input was axillary lymph node tissue. Receptors were obtained from a female donor with breast cancer. Some clones in this sample may be carry-over from other donors' samples. Both conserved end residues are part of each CDR3. D genes are given only for firm matches. Clone size is stated in some rows and not others, as once, few, many or a class when expanded.

v_call	cdr3_length	d_call	j_call	clone_size	cdr3_aa	cdr3_nt
TRBV4-1	19	TRBD1	TRBJ1-5	many	CASSQVVGTGLLSNQPQHF	TGCGCCAGCAGCCAAGTGGTCGGGACAGGGCTGCTTAGCAATCAGCCCCAGCATTTT
TRBV30	15	-	TRBJ1-5	-	CAWREGGLGNQPQHF	TGTGCCTGGAGGGAAGGGGGACTGGGCAATCAGCCCCAGCATTTT
TRBV3-1	14	-	TRBJ1-2	many	CASSPGRGNYGYTF	TGTGCCAGCAGCCCGGGTAGGGGTAACTATGGCTACACCTTC
TRBV30	12	-	TRBJ2-5	many	CASEPRGETQYF	TGTGCCTCCGAGCCTAGGGGGGAGACCCAGTACTTC
TRBV5-1	15	-	TRBJ1-3	-	CASSRRWSSGNTIYF	TGCGCCAGCAGCCGTCGATGGAGCTCTGGAAACACCATATATTTT
TRBV10-2	15	TRBD1	TRBJ2-1	many	CASSDRDRGLNEQFF	TGCGCCAGCAGTGATAGGGACAGGGGATTAAATGAGCAGTTCTTC
TRBV24-1	16	-	TRBJ1-5	-	CATSQVQGGSNQPQHF	TGTGCCACCTCCCAAGTACAGGGAGGTAGCAATCAGCCCCAGCATTTT
TRBV3-1	15	-	TRBJ1-4	-	CASSQDWGLDEELFF	TGTGCCAGCAGCCAAGATTGGGGGCTGGATGAAGAACTGTTTTTT
TRBV7-2	14	-	TRBJ2-7	medium-sized	CASRQDQRSYEQYF	TGTGCCAGCAGACAGGACCAACGATCCTACGAGCAGTACTTC
TRBV10-3	12	-	TRBJ2-3	many	CAIRLTGDTQYF	TGTGCCATCAGGTTAACAGGGGATACGCAGTATTTT
TRBV7-7	17	TRBD2	TRBJ2-1	-	CASSLAVGTSGMNEQFF	TGTGCTAGCAGCTTAGCTGTAGGGACTAGCGGGATGAATGAGCAGTTCTTC
TRBV12-3/TRBV12-4	12	-	TRBJ1-5	many	CASSRSGQPQHF	TGTGCCAGCAGTAGAAGCGGGCAGCCCCAGCATTTT
TRBV10-3	17	TRBD2	TRBJ2-1	few	CAISESSRTSYGVEQFF	TGTGCCATCAGTGAGTCCTCAAGGACTAGCTACGGCGTTGAGCAGTTCTTC
TRBV20-1	14	-	TRBJ1-5	-	CSARGGIDNPPQHF	TGCAGTGCTAGGGGGGGCATAGACAATCCGCCCCAGCATTTT
TRBV2	13	-	TRBJ1-4	-	CASSEETNEKLFF	TGTGCCAGCAGTGAAGAAACTAATGAAAAACTGTTTTTT
TRBV25-1	13	-	TRBJ1-5	many	CASSGQPGQPQHF	TGTGCCAGCAGCGGACAGCCAGGTCAGCCCCAGCATTTT
TRBV19	11	-	TRBJ1-2	-	CASRRGEWYTF	TGTGCCAGTAGGCGGGGGGAGTGGTACACCTTC
TRBV29-1	12	-	TRBJ2-3	-	CSPGHRTDTQYF	TGCAGCCCGGGCCACCGCACAGATACGCAGTATTTT
TRBV18	19	TRBD1	TRBJ2-3	-	CASSPKTGKHRGHTDTQYF	TGTGCCAGCTCACCAAAGACAGGTAAGCATAGGGGGCACACAGATACGCAGTATTTT
TRBV6-5	13	-	TRBJ2-5	-	CASSPGSGETQYF	TGTGCCAGCAGTCCAGGGTCCGGGGAGACCCAGTACTTC
TRBV7-2	14	TRBD1	TRBJ1-6	many	CASSLGTGGSPLHF	TGTGCCAGCAGCTTAGGGACAGGGGGTTCACCCCTCCACTTT
TRBV7-9	15	-	TRBJ2-6	-	CASSPSGCGANVLTF	TGTGCTAGCAGCCCCTCGGGTTGTGGGGCCAACGTCCTGACTTTC
TRBV24-1	15	TRBD1	TRBJ1-5	few	CATSDYTGGAETQHF	TGTGCCACCAGTGACTATACAGGGGGCGCAGAGACCCAGCATTTT
TRBV15	16	TRBD1	TRBJ2-5	many	CATSTPGQGIGETQYF	TGTGCCACCAGCACGCCGGGACAGGGTATTGGTGAGACCCAGTACTTC
TRBV29-1	15	TRBD2	TRBJ2-1	many	CSASIAGGPNNEQFF	TGCAGCGCATCTATAGCGGGGGGGCCAAACAATGAGCAGTTCTTC
TRBV20-1	15	-	TRBJ1-4	many	CSARGGDFSGEKLFF	TGCAGTGCTAGGGGGGGCGACTTCTCGGGTGAAAAACTGTTTTTT
TRBV27	14	-	TRBJ1-4	few	CASSRRGGTEKLFF	TGTGCCAGCAGCCGACGGGGAGGGACCGAAAAACTGTTTTTT
TRBV18	14	-	TRBJ2-5	many	CASSPVDKQETQYF	TGTGCCAGCTCACCGGTAGACAAACAAGAGACCCAGTACTTC
TRBV2	13	TRBD2	TRBJ2-7	many	CANSLAGVYEQYF	TGTGCCAACTCACTAGCGGGAGTCTACGAGCAGTACTTC
TRBV27	15	TRBD1	TRBJ2-2	-	CASSPAGQVGGELFF	TGTGCCAGCAGTCCTGCCGGACAGGTGGGCGGGGAGCTGTTTTTT
TRBV28	14	TRBD2	TRBJ2-7	-	CASRGTTSRHEQYF	TGTGCCAGCAGAGGGACTACCAGTCGGCACGAGCAGTACTTC
TRBV7-9	15	TRBD1	TRBJ1-2	-	CASSLGTGDGYGYTF	TGTGCCAGCAGCTTAGGGACAGGGGATGGCTATGGCTACACCTTC
TRBV11-2	16	-	TRBJ2-7	-	CASSTGLGPLSYEQYF	TGTGCCAGCAGCACCGGGCTGGGTCCACTCTCCTACGAGCAGTACTTC
TRBV25-1	14	-	TRBJ2-5	many	CASSDPRVGETQYF	TGTGCCAGCAGTGACCCCCGGGTGGGGGAGACCCAGTACTTC
TRBV2	14	-	TRBJ1-4	-	CASSRTSASGKLFF	TGTGCCAGCAGTCGGACCTCCGCTTCGGGAAAACTGTTTTTT
TRBV9	14	-	TRBJ2-3	many	CASSAPLHGDTQYF	TGTGCCAGCAGCGCCCCTCTACACGGAGATACGCAGTATTTT
TRBV20-1	16	TRBD1	TRBJ2-7	many	CSARTGDRSHFYEQYF	TGCAGTGCTAGAACTGGGGACAGGTCCCACTTCTACGAGCAGTACTTC
TRBV29-1	13	TRBD1	TRBJ1-2	-	CSLAGQGAHGYTF	TGCAGCTTAGCAGGACAGGGGGCGCATGGCTACACCTTC